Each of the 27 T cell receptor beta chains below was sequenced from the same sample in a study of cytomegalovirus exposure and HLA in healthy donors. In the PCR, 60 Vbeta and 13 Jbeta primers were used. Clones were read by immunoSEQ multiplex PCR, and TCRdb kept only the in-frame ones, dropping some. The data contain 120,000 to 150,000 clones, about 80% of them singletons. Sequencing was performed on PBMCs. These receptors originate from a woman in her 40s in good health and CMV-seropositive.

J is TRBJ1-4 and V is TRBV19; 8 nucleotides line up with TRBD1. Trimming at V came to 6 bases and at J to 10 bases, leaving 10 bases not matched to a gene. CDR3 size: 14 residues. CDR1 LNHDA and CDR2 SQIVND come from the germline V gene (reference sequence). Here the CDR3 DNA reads TGTGCCAGTAGCTCAACAGGGGGGGTTGGAAAACTGTTTTTT. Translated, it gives CASSSTGGVGKLFF.

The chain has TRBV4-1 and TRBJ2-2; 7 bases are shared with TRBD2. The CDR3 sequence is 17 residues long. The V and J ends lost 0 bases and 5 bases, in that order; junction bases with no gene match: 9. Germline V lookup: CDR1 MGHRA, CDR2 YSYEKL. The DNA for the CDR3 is TGCGCCAGCAGCCAAGAAACCGCGGGAGTATGGACCGGGGAGCTGTTTTTT. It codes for CASSQETAGVWTGELFF.

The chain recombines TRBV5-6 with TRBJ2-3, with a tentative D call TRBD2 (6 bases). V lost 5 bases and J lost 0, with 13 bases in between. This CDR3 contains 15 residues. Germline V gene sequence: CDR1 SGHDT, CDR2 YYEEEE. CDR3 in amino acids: CASRSSGLSTDTQYF. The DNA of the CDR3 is TGTGCCAGCAGGAGTAGCGGTCTAAGCACAGATACGCAGTATTTT.

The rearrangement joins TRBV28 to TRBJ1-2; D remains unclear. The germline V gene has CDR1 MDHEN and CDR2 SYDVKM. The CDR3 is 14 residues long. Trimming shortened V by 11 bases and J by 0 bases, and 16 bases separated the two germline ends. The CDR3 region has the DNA TGTGCCGCTCGCCCTCCCACGGCTAACTATGGCTACACCTTC. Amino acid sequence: CAARPPTANYGYTF.

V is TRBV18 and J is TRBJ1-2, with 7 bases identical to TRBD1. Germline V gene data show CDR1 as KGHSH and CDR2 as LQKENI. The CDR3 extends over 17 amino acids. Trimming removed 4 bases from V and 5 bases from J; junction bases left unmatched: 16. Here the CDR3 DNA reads TGTGCCAGCTCACGCACAGGGGTTTTCGACCCTTTATATGGCTACACCTTC. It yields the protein CASSRTGVFDPLYGYTF.

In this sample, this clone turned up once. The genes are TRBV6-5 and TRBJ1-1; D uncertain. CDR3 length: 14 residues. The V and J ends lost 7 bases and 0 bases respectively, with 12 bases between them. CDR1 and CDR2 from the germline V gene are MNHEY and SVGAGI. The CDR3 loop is CASTLGRVNTEAFF. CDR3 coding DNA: TGTGCCAGCACCCTCGGGCGGGTGAACACTGAAGCTTTCTTT.

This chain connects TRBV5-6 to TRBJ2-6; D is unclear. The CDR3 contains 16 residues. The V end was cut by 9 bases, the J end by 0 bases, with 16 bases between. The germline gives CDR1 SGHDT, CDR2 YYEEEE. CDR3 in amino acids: CATSGGWNSGANVLTF. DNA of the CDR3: TGTGCCACCAGTGGCGGATGGAACTCTGGGGCCAACGTCCTGACTTTC.

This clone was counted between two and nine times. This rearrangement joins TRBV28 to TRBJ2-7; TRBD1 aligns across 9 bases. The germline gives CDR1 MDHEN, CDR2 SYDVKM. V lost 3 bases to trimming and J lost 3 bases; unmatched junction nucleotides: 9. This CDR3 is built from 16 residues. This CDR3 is CASSLGTGISLYEQYF. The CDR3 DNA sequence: TGTGCCAGCAGTTTGGGGACAGGGATATCTCTCTACGAGCAGTACTTC.

Here the CDR3 reads CASSREVRNEQFF. CDR3 sequence (DNA): TGTGCCAGCAGCCGGGAAGTGCGAAATGAGCAGTTCTTC. The chain couples TRBV2 to TRBJ2-1, with D tentatively TRBD2 (5 bases). Germline values: CDR1 SNHLY, CDR2 FYNNEI. V was cut by 6 bases and J by 7 bases, with 13 bases left in between. The CDR3 sequence is 13 residues long.

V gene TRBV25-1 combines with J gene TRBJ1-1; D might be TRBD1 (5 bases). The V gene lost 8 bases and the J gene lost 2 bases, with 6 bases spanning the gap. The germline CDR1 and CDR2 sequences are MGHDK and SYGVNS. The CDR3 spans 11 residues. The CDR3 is CASGHNTEAFF. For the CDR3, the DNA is TGTGCCAGCGGACATAACACTGAAGCTTTCTTT.

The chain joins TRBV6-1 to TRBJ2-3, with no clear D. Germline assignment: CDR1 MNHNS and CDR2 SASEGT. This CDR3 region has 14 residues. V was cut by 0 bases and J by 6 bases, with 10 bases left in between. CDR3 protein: CASSEARQTDTQYF. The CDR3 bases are TGTGCCAGCAGTGAAGCCAGACAAACCGATACGCAGTATTTT.

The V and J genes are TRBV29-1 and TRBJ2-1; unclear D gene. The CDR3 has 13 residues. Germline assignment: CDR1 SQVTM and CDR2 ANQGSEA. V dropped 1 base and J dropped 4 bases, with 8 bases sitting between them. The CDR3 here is CSVEVQQYNEQFF. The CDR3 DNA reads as TGCAGCGTTGAAGTCCAACAGTACAATGAGCAGTTCTTC.

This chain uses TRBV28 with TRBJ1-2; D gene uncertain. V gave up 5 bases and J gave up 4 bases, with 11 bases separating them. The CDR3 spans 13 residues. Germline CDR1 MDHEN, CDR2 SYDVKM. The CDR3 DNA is TGTGCCAGCAGTGCGGACGCGGGCTATGGCTACACCTTC. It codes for CASSADAGYGYTF.

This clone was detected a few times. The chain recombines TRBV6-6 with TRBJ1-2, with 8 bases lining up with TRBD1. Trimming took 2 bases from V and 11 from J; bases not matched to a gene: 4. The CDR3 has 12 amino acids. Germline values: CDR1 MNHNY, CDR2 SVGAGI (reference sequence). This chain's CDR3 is CASSYDRDRYTF. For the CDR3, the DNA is TGTGCCAGCAGTTACGATAGGGACAGGTACACCTTC.

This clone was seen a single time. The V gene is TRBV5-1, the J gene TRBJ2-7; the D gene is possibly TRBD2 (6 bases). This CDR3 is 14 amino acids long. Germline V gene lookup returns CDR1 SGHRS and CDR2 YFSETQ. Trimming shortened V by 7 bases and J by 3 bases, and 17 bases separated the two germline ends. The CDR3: CASQTSLGFYEQYF. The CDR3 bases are TGCGCCAGCCAAACTAGCTTAGGTTTCTACGAGCAGTACTTC.

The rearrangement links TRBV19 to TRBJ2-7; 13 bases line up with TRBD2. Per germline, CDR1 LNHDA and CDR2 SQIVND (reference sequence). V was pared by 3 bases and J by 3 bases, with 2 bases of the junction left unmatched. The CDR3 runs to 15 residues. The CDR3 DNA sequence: TGTGCCAGTAGTATCTGGACTAGCGGGAGCTACGAGCAGTACTTC. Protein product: CASSIWTSGSYEQYF.

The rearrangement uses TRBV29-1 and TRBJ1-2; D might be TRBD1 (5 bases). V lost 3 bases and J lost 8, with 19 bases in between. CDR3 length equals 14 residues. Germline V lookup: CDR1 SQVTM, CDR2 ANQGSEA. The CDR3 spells CSVDETANLLGYTF. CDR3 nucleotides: TGCAGCGTTGATGAGACAGCTAATCTACTAGGCTACACCTTC.

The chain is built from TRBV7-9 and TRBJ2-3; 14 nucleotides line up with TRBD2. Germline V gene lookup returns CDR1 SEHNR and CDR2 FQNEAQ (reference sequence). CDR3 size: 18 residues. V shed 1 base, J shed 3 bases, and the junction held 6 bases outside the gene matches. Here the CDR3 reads CASSLGPGLAGETDTQYF. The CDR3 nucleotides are TGTGCCAGCAGCTTAGGGCCGGGACTAGCGGGAGAAACAGATACGCAGTATTTT.

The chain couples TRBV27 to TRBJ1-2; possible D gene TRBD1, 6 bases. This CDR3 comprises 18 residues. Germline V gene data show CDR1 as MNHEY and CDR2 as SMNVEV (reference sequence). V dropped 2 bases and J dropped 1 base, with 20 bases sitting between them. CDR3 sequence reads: CASSLTPQATGLNYGYTF. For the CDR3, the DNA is TGTGCCAGCAGTTTAACCCCTCAAGCGACAGGTCTTAACTATGGCTACACCTTC.

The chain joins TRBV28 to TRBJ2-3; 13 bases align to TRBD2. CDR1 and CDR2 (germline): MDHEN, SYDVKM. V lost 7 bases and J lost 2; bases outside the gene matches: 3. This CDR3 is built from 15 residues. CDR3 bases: TGTGCCAGCAAGACTAGCGGGAGGCCCACAGATACGCAGTATTTT. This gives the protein CASKTSGRPTDTQYF.

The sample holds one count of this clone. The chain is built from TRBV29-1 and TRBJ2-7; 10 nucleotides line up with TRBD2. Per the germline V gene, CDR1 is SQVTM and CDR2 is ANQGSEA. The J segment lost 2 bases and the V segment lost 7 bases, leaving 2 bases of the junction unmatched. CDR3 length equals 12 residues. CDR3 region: CSAGTSAYEQYF. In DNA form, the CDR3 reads TGCAGCGCGGGGACTAGCGCCTACGAGCAGTACTTC.

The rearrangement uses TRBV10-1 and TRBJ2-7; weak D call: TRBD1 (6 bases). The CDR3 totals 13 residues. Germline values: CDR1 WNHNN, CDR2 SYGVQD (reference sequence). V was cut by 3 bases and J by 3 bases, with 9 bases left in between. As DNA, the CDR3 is TGCGCCAGCAGTGAACAGGGAAGCTACGAGCAGTACTTC. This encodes CASSEQGSYEQYF.

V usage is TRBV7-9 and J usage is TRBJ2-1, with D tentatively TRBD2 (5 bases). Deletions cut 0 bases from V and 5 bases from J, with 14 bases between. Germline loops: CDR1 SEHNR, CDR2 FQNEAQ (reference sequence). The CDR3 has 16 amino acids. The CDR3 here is CASSLAYGVRNNEQFF. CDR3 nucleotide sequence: TGTGCCAGCAGCTTAGCGTACGGGGTAAGAAACAATGAGCAGTTCTTC.

CDR3 sequence: CASSPIRTGLYYEQYF. The CDR3 nucleotides read TGTGCCAGCTCACCGATCAGGACAGGGTTGTACTACGAGCAGTACTTC. The chain has TRBV18 and TRBJ2-7; 8 bases are a match to TRBD1. V shed 3 bases and J 3 bases; nucleotides not matched to a gene: 10. CDR3 length equals 16 residues. The germline CDR1 and CDR2 sequences are KGHSH and LQKENI.

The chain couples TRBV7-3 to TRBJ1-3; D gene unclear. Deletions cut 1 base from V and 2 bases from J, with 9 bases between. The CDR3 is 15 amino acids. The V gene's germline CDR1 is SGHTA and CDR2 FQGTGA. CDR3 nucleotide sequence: TGTGCCAGCAGCTTAAAGGGAGGGACTGGAAACACCATATATTTT. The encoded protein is CASSLKGGTGNTIYF.

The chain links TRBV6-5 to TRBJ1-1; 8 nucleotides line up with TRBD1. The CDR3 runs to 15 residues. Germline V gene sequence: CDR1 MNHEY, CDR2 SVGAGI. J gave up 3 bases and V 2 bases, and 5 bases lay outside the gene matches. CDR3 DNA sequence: TGTGCCAGCAGTTACCTAGGGACAGGAGACACTGAAGCTTTCTTT. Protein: CASSYLGTGDTEAFF.

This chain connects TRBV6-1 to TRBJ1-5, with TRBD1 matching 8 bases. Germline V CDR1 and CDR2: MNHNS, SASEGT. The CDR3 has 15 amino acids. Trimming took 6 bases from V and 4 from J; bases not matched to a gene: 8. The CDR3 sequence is CASRAGTGFNQPQHF. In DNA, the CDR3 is TGTGCCAGCAGAGCGGGGACAGGTTTTAATCAGCCCCAGCATTTT.